This is a list of T cell receptor beta chains from one sample in a study of blood T cell repertoires in COVID-19. The repertoire was sequenced with immunoSEQ multiplex PCR; TCRdb's copy has only in-frame clones and lacks some. The table shows fewer than 250,000 clones, with more than 75% occurring only once. The sequenced material came from PBMCs or T cells enriched from blood (not recorded which). These TCRs come from a woman aged 50 to 60 with acute COVID-19. Each CDR3 is given with its conserved first and last residue. The order of the fields is J gene, V gene, D gene, clone size, CDR3 length, CDR3 protein, CDR3 DNA. The D gene is left open where the match is weak. Some rows have no size entry. The others give once, few or many, or a class for an expanded clone.

TRBJ1-2 | TRBV4-3 | - | - | 14 | CASSRGRQNYGYTF | TGCGCCAGCAGCCGAGGGAGGCAAAACTATGGCTACACCTTC
TRBJ1-3 | TRBV28 | - | - | 12 | CASSSLPGSIYF | TGTGCCAGCAGTTCACTCCCCGGGTCCATATATTTT
TRBJ1-4 | TRBV29-1 | TRBD1 | - | 14 | CSVRGQATNEKLFF | TGCAGCGTTCGTGGACAGGCAACTAATGAAAAACTGTTTTTT
TRBJ2-1 | TRBV29-1 | - | many | 12 | CSVVAGAGEQFF | TGCAGCGTTGTTGCGGGGGCTGGTGAGCAGTTCTTC
TRBJ2-3 | TRBV20-1 | - | - | 14 | CSASDGLGGDTQYF | TGCAGTGCTAGTGACGGACTGGGGGGAGATACGCAGTATTTT
TRBJ2-3 | TRBV5-1 | TRBD2 | few | 16 | CASKLGGSGGTDTQYF | TGCGCCAGCAAACTTGGGGGTAGCGGGGGCACAGATACGCAGTATTTT
TRBJ2-3 | TRBV19 | TRBD2 | - | 12 | CASSYTSGAQYF | TGTGCCAGTAGTTACACTAGCGGGGCCCAGTATTTT
TRBJ2-3 | TRBV5-1 | - | - | 12 | CASSPPTDTQYF | TGCGCCAGCAGCCCCCCGACAGATACGCAGTATTTT
TRBJ1-1 | TRBV11-2 | - | - | 14 | CASRLQGPYTEAFF | TGTGCCAGCAGACTTCAGGGGCCCTACACTGAAGCTTTCTTT
TRBJ1-2 | TRBV5-4 | TRBD1 | - | 15 | CASSRTVGQGHGYTF | TGTGCCAGCAGCCGCACGGTGGGACAGGGCCATGGCTACACCTTC
TRBJ1-4 | TRBV27 | TRBD1 | - | 19 | CASSFRGRTGPFANEKLFF | TGTGCCAGCAGTTTCAGGGGACGGACAGGGCCTTTTGCTAATGAAAAACTGTTTTTT
TRBJ2-2 | TRBV6-1 | TRBD2 | - | 16 | CASSESGLRTTGELFF | TGTGCCAGCAGTGAGTCGGGACTAAGAACCACCGGGGAGCTGTTTTTT
TRBJ1-2 | TRBV19 | TRBD1 | - | 14 | CASSTKDRYYGYTF | TGTGCCAGTAGTACCAAGGACAGGTACTATGGCTACACCTTC
TRBJ2-1 | TRBV28 | TRBD2 | - | 15 | CASTLRTSGGNEQFF | TGTGCCAGCACCCTTCGGACTAGCGGGGGGAATGAGCAGTTCTTC
TRBJ1-2 | TRBV19 | TRBD1 | - | 13 | CASSAGTAYGYTF | TGTGCCAGTTCCGCCGGGACAGCCTATGGCTACACCTTC
TRBJ2-1 | TRBV5-1 | - | - | 14 | CASRIQGLSNEQFF | TGCGCCAGCCGGATCCAGGGGTTGTCAAATGAGCAGTTCTTC
TRBJ1-1 | TRBV7-9 | - | - | 17 | CASSLPQSGWLDTEAFF | TGTGCCAGCAGCTTACCCCAGTCAGGGTGGTTGGACACTGAAGCTTTCTTT
TRBJ2-1 | TRBV10-3 | - | - | 15 | CAINPGHSSYNEQFF | TGTGCCATAAACCCGGGACACAGCTCCTACAATGAGCAGTTCTTC
TRBJ2-1 | TRBV9 | TRBD2 | - | 12 | CASSVQGGEQFF | TGTGCCAGCAGCGTCCAGGGAGGGGAGCAGTTCTTC
TRBJ1-2 | TRBV28 | TRBD1 | - | 14 | CASSIGQGNYGYTF | TGTGCCAGCAGTATTGGACAGGGTAACTATGGCTACACCTTC
TRBJ2-5 | TRBV19 | - | - | 15 | CASSNRDTQGETQYF | TGTGCCAGTAGTAACCGCGACACCCAGGGGGAGACCCAGTACTTC
TRBJ1-5 | TRBV28 | - | few | 16 | CASSLPDSYSNQPQHF | TGTGCCAGCAGTCTCCCCGACAGTTATAGCAATCAGCCCCAGCATTTT
TRBJ2-5 | TRBV4-1 | TRBD2 | - | 15 | CASSLLAGAKETQYF | TGCGCCAGCAGCTTACTAGCGGGGGCCAAAGAGACCCAGTACTTC
TRBJ1-2 | TRBV7-2 | - | - | 14 | CASSFSTRNYGYTF | TGTGCCAGCAGCTTCTCGACAAGAAACTATGGCTACACCTTC
TRBJ2-3 | TRBV11-2 | - | - | 12 | CASSLRLDTQYF | TGTGCCAGCAGCCTAAGACTCGATACGCAGTATTTT
TRBJ1-1 | TRBV19 | - | - | 16 | CASSKPQPSMNTEAFF | TGTGCCAGTAGTAAGCCCCAACCGTCTATGAACACTGAAGCTTTCTTT
TRBJ1-3 | TRBV3-1/TRBV3-2 | - | - | 14 | CASSQGSVGNTIYF | TGTGCCAGCAGCCAGGGCTCAGTAGGAAACACCATATATTTT
TRBJ1-5 | TRBV19 | TRBD1 | - | 15 | CASSIRGTVGQPQHF | TGTGCCAGTAGTATCCGAGGGACAGTTGGACAGCCCCAGCATTTT
TRBJ2-1 | TRBV18 | - | - | 15 | CASSVNSPSVNEQFF | TGTGCCAGCTCAGTAAATTCCCCTAGCGTGAATGAGCAGTTCTTC
TRBJ2-5 | TRBV20-1 | - | - | 11 | CSAVRVETQYF | TGCAGTGCTGTTCGGGTTGAGACCCAGTACTTC
TRBJ1-4 | TRBV28 | - | once | 14 | CASSLVLINEKLFF | TGTGCCAGCAGTTTAGTACTGATTAATGAAAAACTGTTTTTT
TRBJ2-6 | TRBV7-3 | - | - | 18 | CASSLVSGFSAGANVLTF | TGTGCCAGCAGCTTAGTTTCGGGGTTCTCAGCTGGGGCCAACGTCCTGACTTTC
TRBJ2-1 | TRBV7-3 | TRBD2 | once | 13 | CASSLDPTSEQFF | TGTGCCAGCAGCTTAGACCCGACTAGCGAGCAGTTCTTC
TRBJ1-5 | TRBV7-2 | TRBD1 | - | 18 | CASSIPGQGPFGNQPQHF | TGTGCCAGCAGCATACCGGGACAGGGCCCTTTTGGCAATCAGCCCCAGCATTTT
TRBJ2-2 | TRBV5-1 | TRBD1 | - | 16 | CASSSGQATNTGELFF | TGCGCCAGCAGCTCGGGACAGGCTACGAACACCGGGGAGCTGTTTTTT
TRBJ2-3 | TRBV12-3/TRBV12-4 | TRBD1 | - | 13 | CASSLDRADTQYF | TGTGCCAGCAGTTTGGACAGGGCGGATACGCAGTATTTT
TRBJ2-1 | TRBV19 | - | - | 14 | CASRDPRGYNEQFF | TGTGCCAGTAGGGACCCGCGGGGTTACAATGAGCAGTTCTTC
TRBJ1-2 | TRBV19 | - | - | 15 | CASSIEHGVNYGYTF | TGTGCCAGTAGTATAGAACACGGGGTGAACTATGGCTACACCTTC
TRBJ2-1 | TRBV5-1 | TRBD2 | - | 15 | CASTGSSGGNNEQFF | TGCGCCAGCACGGGAAGTAGCGGGGGGAACAATGAGCAGTTCTTC
TRBJ1-4 | TRBV28 | - | - | 13 | CASKGQPNEKLFF | TGTGCCAGCAAAGGACAGCCGAATGAAAAACTGTTTTTT
TRBJ2-6 | TRBV7-8 | - | once | 19 | CASSLALEGLSSGANVLTF | TGTGCCAGCAGCTTAGCGCTCGAGGGTCTCAGCTCTGGGGCCAACGTCCTGACTTTC
TRBJ1-5 | TRBV19 | - | - | 15 | CASSKSRYSNQPQHF | TGTGCCAGTAGTAAGTCCCGGTATAGCAATCAGCCCCAGCATTTT
TRBJ2-3 | TRBV5-4 | - | few | 16 | CASSAGPGEVEDTQYF | TGTGCCAGCAGCGCGGGCCCAGGGGAAGTAGAAGATACGCAGTATTTT
TRBJ1-2 | TRBV28 | - | - | 14 | CASTNPRVNYGYTF | TGTGCCAGCACTAACCCACGGGTTAACTATGGCTACACCTTC